This T cell receptor (beta chain) was profiled in a study of blood T cell repertoires in COVID-19. Trimming at V came to 1 base and at J to 6 bases, leaving 12 bases not matched to a gene. This CDR3 is 18 amino acids long. Germline loops: CDR1 GTSNPN, CDR2 SVGIG (reference sequence). Sequenced by immunoSEQ multiplex PCR; TCRdb stores in-frame clones only, minus some. The sample lists about 200,000 clones; about 86% were seen once. This clone was recorded a few times. Specimen: PBMCs or T cells enriched from blood (not recorded which). This sequence was found in a woman in her twenties or thirties who had been exposed to COVID-19. This chain connects TRBV30 to TRBJ1-6; TRBD1 matches at 10 bases. In DNA, the CDR3 is TGTGCCTGGAGTGCCCACCCCCGTGACAGGGGGCTTAATTCACCCCTCCACTTT. Translation: CAWSAHPRDRGLNSPLHF. Variable domain in full (rest from reference TRBV30 and TRBJ1-6): SQTIHQWPATLVQPVGSPLSLECTVEGTSNPNLYWYRQAAGRGLQLLFYSVGIGQISSEVPQNLSASRPQDRQFILSSKKLLLSDSGFYLCAWSAHPRDRGLNSPLHFGNGTRLTVT.